This TCR beta chain is from a study of radiation and T cells in renal cell carcinoma. Study conclusions and caveats: Dominant CDR3 motifs were more common in irradiated tumors than controls.

Libraries were prepared by immunoSEQ multiplex PCR; TCRdb keeps only in-frame clonotypes and omits some of them. Seen here are 24,000 or so clones, roughly 50% observed once, and the top ten hold approximately 22%. The CDR3 is 15 residues long. The ends were cut back, 0 bases at V and 2 bases at J, with 10 bases in the middle. CDR1 is SGHDT, CDR2 YYEEEE, per germline. This clone has a handful of counts. Antigen specificity is unknown. As for treatment: treatment-naive control, cytoreductive nephrectomy. The sequence was collected from a man aged 40-55 years with renal cell carcinoma. The material was tumor tissue, obtained from a patient whose treatment was nephrectomy without radiotherapy. J is TRBJ2-3 and V is TRBV5-6; the D is unclear. The CDR3 DNA reads TGTGCCAGCAGCTTGGGACCCGAAGTCACAGATACGCAGTATTTT. As protein: CASSLGPEVTDTQYF.